This T cell receptor beta chain appears in the sequencing data of a study of T cell repertoires in cytomegalovirus infection (dated by TCRdb to the late 2010s). About the full investigation: Peptide stimulations targeted recently identified HLA-C-restricted CMV epitopes, whose presentation resists viral immunomodulation, together with well-studied HLA-B-restricted epitopes. Donor HLA type was relevant to the analysis, because carriage of CMV infection together with the matching HLA type was indicated by public TCR beta signatures. Here is what the overall study found, with its caveats: Cumulative frequency of public TCR beta family members discriminated carriers of CMV infection plus the relevant HLA type in this cohort and an independent roughly 330-donor cohort. In the ex vivo response, HLA-C-restricted CMV-specific TCR beta clonotypes were dominant, and in two of eight donors the single most frequent clonotype came from this HLA-C-restricted group.

To note about this clonotype: Its specific antigen is unknown. Base qualities are missing; no much larger clone stands one base away.

Sequencing relied on an Illumina HiSeq 1500. TCRdb trimmed the raw reads at Q25, called clones with MiXCR and kept productive beta chains. Entries that share a CDR3 protein sequence are merged under the most common genes and DNA. The sample table lists about 740,000 distinct CDR3 sequences, about 30% of them with a count of one. The ten biggest clones cover approximately 18% of the sample. The treatment or condition tag for this specimen amounts to: in vitro stimulation with specific CMV peptide epitopes to enrich CMV-specific T cells. There are 15 amino acids in the CDR3, from cysteine to phenylalanine inclusive. The only DNA kept is the CDR3, 45 bases in frame from the first base. Based on the germline V gene (reference sequence), the CDR1 and CDR2 sequences are DFQATT and SNEGSKA. Trimming costs V 4 bases and J 9 bases, and their ends lie 24 bases apart.

Source: cultured PBMCs, taken from culture after CMV antigen stimulation. The rearrangement joined TRBV20-1 to TRBJ2-5; TRBD2 could be the D gene, as 6 bases match. The source is a human donor in good health (CMV status not recorded). Some clones in this sample may be carry-over from other donors' samples. The bases read TGCAGTGCTACGGCGCGGGGAGGCCTTCAAGGGGCCCAGTACTTC. This codes for CSATARGGLQGAQYF.